What follows are 26 T cell receptor beta chains derived from one specimen sequenced in a study of blood T cell repertoires in COVID-19. The method was immunoSEQ multiplex PCR; TCRdb's version includes in-frame clones alone and lacks a portion of them. This sample yields about 160,000 clones, of which approximately 79% are seen a single time; 8.1% belongs to the top ten. Sequenced input: peripheral blood. All receptors derive from a woman in her fifties or sixties with COVID-19, enrolled during active disease.

CDR3 residues: CASSPIAGIGTDTQYF. The DNA for the CDR3 is TGTGCCAGCAGCCCGATAGCGGGCATTGGCACAGATACGCAGTATTTT. The rearrangement links TRBV5-5 to TRBJ2-3; TRBD2 matches 7 bases. CDR1 SGHKS and CDR2 YYEKEE come from the germline V gene (reference sequence). The trim removed 4 bases at V and 1 base at J, leaving 9 bases unmatched. The CDR3 runs to 16 residues.

This chain joins TRBV5-1 and TRBJ2-7; D call uncertain. The germline V and J ends were trimmed by 0 bases and 0 bases, with 13 bases remaining between them. In germline, CDR1 is SGHRS, CDR2 YFSETQ. The length of the CDR3 is 16 residues. CDR3: CASSLDGKPHSYEQYV. The CDR3 region has the DNA TGCGCCAGCAGCTTGGACGGTAAACCCCACTCCTACGAGCAGTACGTC.

A few counts support this clone. The V and J genes are TRBV7-3 and TRBJ2-1, with TRBD1 identical over 10 bases. Germline CDR1 SGHTA, CDR2 FQGTGA. The CDR3 has 16 amino acids. The junction had 4 bases not matched to a gene; V was cut back by 2 bases and J by 3 bases. The chain's CDR3 is CASSLPRTGGYNEQFF. DNA of the CDR3: TGTGCCAGCAGCTTACCCAGGACAGGGGGCTACAATGAGCAGTTCTTC.

This chain connects TRBV4-1 to TRBJ1-2; 10 bases fit TRBD1. Germline assignment: CDR1 MGHRA and CDR2 YSYEKL. Trimming removed 1 base from V and 4 bases from J; junction bases left unmatched: 3. The CDR3 has 15 residues. The CDR3 region has the DNA TGCGCCAGCAGCCAAGCCGGACAGGGGGGCTATGGCTACACCTTC. Translating it yields CASSQAGQGGYGYTF.

The chain combines TRBV7-9 with TRBJ2-2, with D tentatively TRBD1 (6 bases). There are 16 residues in the CDR3. V lost 5 bases to trimming and J lost 0 bases, with 13 bases between them. The V gene's germline CDR1 is SEHNR and CDR2 FQNEAQ (reference sequence). CDR3 in amino acids: CASSPWDTPNTGELFF. CDR3 DNA sequence: TGTGCCAGCAGCCCTTGGGACACCCCGAACACCGGGGAGCTGTTTTTT.

The rearrangement uses TRBV28 and TRBJ2-1; 11 nucleotides match TRBD2. The CDR3 runs to 16 residues. The trim removed 5 bases at V and 4 bases at J, leaving 7 bases unmatched. Germline CDR1 and CDR2: MDHEN and SYDVKM. The CDR3 spells CASSPTTSGTYNEQFF. CDR3 in DNA: TGTGCCAGCAGTCCAACGACTAGCGGGACATACAATGAGCAGTTCTTC.

The V and J genes are TRBV27 and TRBJ1-2, with D hard to call. The V end was cut by 0 bases, the J end by 2 bases, with 10 bases between. The CDR3 has 15 amino acids. Germline-derived CDR1 and CDR2 are MNHEY and SMNVEV (reference sequence). CDR3 amino acids: CASSLSRPENYGYTF. DNA of the CDR3: TGTGCCAGCAGTTTATCAAGGCCGGAGAACTATGGCTACACCTTC.

A few counts support this clone. The chain joins TRBV27 to TRBJ2-2, with 7 bases that match TRBD2. Germline V gene data show CDR1 as MNHEY and CDR2 as SMNVEV (reference sequence). V lost 4 bases, J lost 5 bases, and 7 bases stayed unmatched. The CDR3 length is 15 residues. The CDR3 reads CASSSLFGGTGELFF. The CDR3 DNA reads TGTGCCAGCAGTTCCCTTTTCGGGGGGACCGGGGAGCTGTTTTTT.

The V and J genes are TRBV6-1 and TRBJ2-7; 12 bases fit TRBD2. Per germline, CDR1 MNHNS and CDR2 SASEGT. There are 16 residues in the CDR3. V lost 3 bases to trimming and J lost 10 bases; unmatched junction nucleotides: 13. The CDR3 DNA sequence: TGTGCCAGCAGTGAGGGACTAGCGGGCTCCCTACGAGACCAGTACTTC. Protein product: CASSEGLAGSLRDQYF.

The genes are TRBV28 and TRBJ1-5, with 8 positions matching TRBD1. Germline values: CDR1 MDHEN, CDR2 SYDVKM. The CDR3 has 18 residues. V lost 8 bases, J lost 0 bases, and 15 bases stayed unmatched. The CDR3 sequence is CASGPEGQEKYSNQPQHF. The CDR3 DNA is TGTGCCAGCGGCCCCGAGGGACAGGAAAAATATAGCAATCAGCCCCAGCATTTT.

This chain links TRBV20-1 with TRBJ2-1; maybe TRBD1 (6 bases). V dropped 3 bases and J dropped 8 bases, with 17 bases sitting between them. The CDR3 contains 14 residues. Per the germline V gene, CDR1 is DFQATT and CDR2 is SNEGSKA (reference sequence). CDR3 nucleotide sequence: TGCAGTGCTAGTCGACAGGTCTTATGGCATGAGCAGTTCTTC. Translation: CSASRQVLWHEQFF.

This chain connects TRBV7-8 to TRBJ2-3; tentative D call: TRBD2 (5 bases). Trimming removed 0 bases at V and 11 bases at J, with 9 bases between. Germline assignment: CDR1 SGHVS and CDR2 FQNEAQ. The CDR3 contains 12 residues. The CDR3 is CASSLALARQYF. The DNA for the CDR3 is TGTGCCAGCAGCTTAGCGCTAGCAAGGCAGTATTTT.

The chain joins TRBV27 to TRBJ2-1; no firm D call. Trimming stripped 3 bases from V and 6 bases from J, with 9 bases between. Germline V gene sequence: CDR1 MNHEY, CDR2 SMNVEV (reference sequence). The CDR3 spans 13 residues. CDR3 in amino acids: CASSFYYLNEQFF. DNA for the CDR3: TGTGCCAGCAGTTTCTACTACCTCAATGAGCAGTTCTTC.

This clone has only a few counts. The chain links TRBV19 to TRBJ1-6; D unclear. The CDR3 consists of 14 residues. Between the trimmed V and J ends, which lost 3 bases and 6 bases, there was a span of 9 bases. Germline V gene sequence: CDR1 LNHDA, CDR2 SQIVND (reference sequence). The chain's CDR3 is CASSIELFNSPLHF. CDR3 in DNA: TGTGCCAGTAGTATTGAGCTGTTTAATTCACCCCTCCACTTT. The full variable domain, in which reference TRBV19 and TRBJ1-6 provide the parts outside the CDR3, is DGGITQSPKYLFRKEGQNVTLSCEQNLNHDAMYWYRQDPGQGLRLIYYSQIVNDFQKGDIAEGYSVSREKKESFPLTVTSAQKNPTAFYLCASSIELFNSPLHFGNGTRLTVT.

This clone appeared once. V and J are TRBV6-1 and TRBJ2-5, with 10 bases fitting TRBD1. This CDR3 region has 17 residues. V was pared by 2 bases and J by 7 bases, with 13 bases of the junction left unmatched. Germline V gives CDR1 MNHNS, CDR2 SASEGT. CDR3 in DNA: TGTGCCAGCAGTGAACAGGACAGGGGGAGATCACGAGGGACCCAGTACTTC. Protein: CASSEQDRGRSRGTQYF.

This clone has just a few counts. The J gene is TRBJ2-3, the V gene TRBV7-9, with 10 bases matching TRBD2. This CDR3 spans 16 amino acids. Germline CDR1 is SEHNR and CDR2 is FQNEAQ (reference sequence). V was pared by 1 base and J by 2 bases, with 3 bases of the junction left unmatched. The CDR3 DNA follows: TGTGCCAGCAGCTTAGGACTAGCGGGCAACACAGATACGCAGTATTTT. Its translation is CASSLGLAGNTDTQYF.

The rearrangement uses TRBV19 and TRBJ1-6; D not resolved. The V end lost 6 bases, the J end lost 8 bases, and 8 bases lay between the germline ends. The germline gives CDR1 LNHDA, CDR2 SQIVND (reference sequence). The CDR3 runs 12 residues. This CDR3 reads CASRVADSPLHF. In DNA form, the CDR3 reads TGTGCCAGTAGAGTCGCGGATTCACCCCTCCACTTT.

This chain connects TRBV18 to TRBJ1-4; TRBD1 agrees at 7 bases. This CDR3 comprises 15 residues. Germline V gene sequence: CDR1 KGHSH, CDR2 LQKENI. V trimming: 6 bases; J trimming: 7 bases; junction bases outside the gene matches: 11. The CDR3 nucleotides are TGTGCCAGCTCTCCGAGACAGGGAGTTATTGAAAAACTGTTTTTT. Protein sequence: CASSPRQGVIEKLFF.

V and J are TRBV30 and TRBJ2-4; TRBD2 aligns across 15 bases. CDR1 and CDR2 (germline): GTSNPN, SVGIG (reference sequence). J gave up 0 bases and V 2 bases, and 8 bases lay outside the gene matches. The CDR3 sequence is 19 residues long. The DNA for the CDR3 is TGTGCCTGGAGTCCGTCGAGGACTAGCGGGAGGGTAGCCAAAAACATTCAGTACTTC. Amino acid sequence: CAWSPSRTSGRVAKNIQYF.

This clone has a handful of counts. The chain joins TRBV28 to TRBJ2-3; D is possibly TRBD2 (7 bases). CDR1 is MDHEN, CDR2 SYDVKM, per germline. The CDR3 extends over 18 amino acids. V lost 1 base and J lost 1, with 18 bases in between. The CDR3 here is CASSLSRGGGPRTDTQYF. Written as DNA, the CDR3 is TGTGCCAGCAGTTTATCCCGAGGGGGAGGGCCTCGCACAGATACGCAGTATTTT.

CDR3 DNA sequence: TGTGCCAGCAGCGTAGCCGGGACAGTTTCCTACGAGCAGTACGTC. It is translated as CASSVAGTVSYEQYV. The J gene is TRBJ2-7, the V gene TRBV5-6, with TRBD1 matching 7 bases. With 4 bases clipped from V and 1 base from J, the junction kept 8 bases outside the gene matches. CDR1 SGHDT and CDR2 YYEEEE come from the germline V gene. This CDR3 is 15 amino acids long.

The V call is TRBV29-1, the J call TRBJ2-1, with 12 positions matching TRBD2. The J segment lost 10 bases and the V segment lost 5 bases, leaving 9 bases of the junction unmatched. The CDR3 is 14 residues long. Germline CDR1 and CDR2: SQVTM and ANQGSEA. The CDR3 DNA sequence: TGCAGCGTTCCAGGACTAGCGGGGTCGTTGGAGCAGTTCTTC. Amino acid sequence: CSVPGLAGSLEQFF.

This clone was found once. The rearrangement uses TRBV7-2 and TRBJ2-5; perhaps TRBD1 as D (6 bases). From germline, CDR1 is SGHTA and CDR2 FQGNSA. The CDR3 sequence is 15 residues long. V was trimmed by 4 bases and J by 7 bases, leaving 19 bases between them. The CDR3 DNA reads as TGTGCCAGCAGCTCCACTGACAGGCTGATGGGGACCCAGTACTTC. It yields the protein CASSSTDRLMGTQYF. Looking up the rest from reference TRBV7-2 and TRBJ2-5 gives the full variable domain: GAGVSQSPSNKVTEKGKDVELRCDPISGHTALYWYRQSLGQGLEFLIYFQGNSAPDKSGLPSDRFSAERTGGSVSTLTIQRTQQEDSAVYLCASSSTDRLMGTQYFGPGTRLLVL.

This chain links TRBV5-4 with TRBJ1-1, with TRBD1 identical over 9 bases. The CDR3 covers 15 residues. Germline CDR1 reads SGHNT; CDR2 reads YYREEE (reference sequence). Trimming removed 4 bases from V and 1 base from J; junction bases left unmatched: 5. This chain's CDR3 is CASSAMGQGNTEAFF. CDR3 DNA sequence: TGTGCCAGCAGCGCAATGGGACAGGGGAACACTGAAGCTTTCTTT. Variable domain in full (rest from reference TRBV5-4 and TRBJ1-1): ETGVTQSPTHLIKTRGQQVTLRCSSQSGHNTVSWYQQALGQGPQFIFQYYREEENGRGNFPPRFSGLQFPNYSSELNVNALELDDSALYLCASSAMGQGNTEAFFGQGTRLTVV.

The chain links TRBV6-5 to TRBJ2-2; D gene uncertain. V shed 5 bases and J shed 3 bases, with 4 bases lying between them. This CDR3 has 12 residues. Germline V gene sequence: CDR1 MNHEY, CDR2 SVGAGI. The CDR3 is CASSHYTGELFF. In nucleotides, the CDR3 is TGTGCCAGCAGTCATTACACCGGGGAGCTGTTTTTT.

The chain recombines TRBV18 with TRBJ1-1, with D unresolved. Trimming took 2 bases from V and 1 from J, leaving 8 bases between them. The germline CDR1 and CDR2 sequences are KGHSH and LQKENI. This CDR3 has 14 amino acids. The CDR3 region is CASSPKRQNTEAFF. In DNA, the CDR3 is TGTGCCAGCTCACCAAAGCGCCAGAACACTGAAGCTTTCTTT.